This section outlines one T cell receptor beta chain sequence together with its context. The table lists this clone with a few counts. The antigen this receptor binds is unknown. No clone much larger than this one lies a single base away; base qualities are absent. One collaborating source in Seattle enrolled patients during active infection and followed them longitudinally through the course of disease. Collaborating institutions collected whole blood in K2EDTA tubes following their own protocols. Collaborator samples were shipped for TCRbeta analysis as frozen whole blood, isolated PBMCs, or DNA extracted from either sample type. The germline V gene gives CDR1 as SGHDT and CDR2 as YYEEEE. The CDR3 sequence holds 18 residues, the cysteine and phenylalanine included. The DNA shown is the 54-base CDR3, in frame from base 1. V is pruned by 4 bases and J by 2 bases, leaving 11 bases of the junction without a gene match.

The data belong to a study of blood T cell repertoires in COVID-19 (TCRdb year 2020). With respect to the entire study: Samples from collaborators originated in the United States, Italy and Spain and spanned both the acute and convalescent phases of COVID-19. The samples were drawn from the first 160 participants of the ongoing ImmuneRACE study and from under 1,500 subjects provided by 6 global collaborators. Where HLA class I and class II types were available, the types were taken from metadata supplied by the sample provider, not from assay-based typing. The repertoires were released in a freely available public database meant as a resource for research on the immune response to SARS-CoV-2. Deeply sampled blood TCRbeta repertoires from subjects exposed to, actively infected with, or recovered from COVID-19 were included in the dataset. The material from the prospective study consisted of cDNA or gDNA derived from T cells, B-cell-depleted T cells, or PBMCs. Nearly every sample came with metadata listing a de-identified subject ID, COVID-19 status, age in years and sex.

TCRbeta CDR3 regions were amplified from genomic DNA by means of the immunoSEQ Assay, a bias-controlled multiplex PCR. Turning to the authors' computational methods: The number of nucleated cells in each sample was estimated from the amplification of reference gene primers within the assay. To quantify the absolute abundance of each unique TCRbeta CDR3 rearrangement, sequence reads were collapsed and filtered. For each sample, productive Simpson clonality was calculated by taking the square root of Simpson's diversity index across productive rearrangements. Held by TCRdb, this immuneACCESS table contains in-frame sequences only and omits some clones. Under half of the omission traces to an unresolved V gene where checked; the cause of the rest is unknown. V, J and clone size are those of that table, while D and trimming were read from the DNA. In this sample the table shows 70,000 or so clones, around 80% of which occur a single time. In total, the top ten clones hold 13% of the sample.

Study-wide findings and limitations: The quantity of clinical and demographic metadata differed by source and by participant and was supplied without curation.

The sequencing input was peripheral blood. Here the chain combines TRBV5-6 and TRBJ1-6; TRBD1 lines up with 8 middle nucleotides. This receptor was obtained from a man aged 50-59 years with COVID-19, enrolled during active disease. For the CDR3, the sequence is CASSQGPTGAAYNSPLHF. Read as DNA, the sequence is TGTGCCAGCAGCCAAGGCCCGACAGGGGCGGCCTATAATTCACCCCTCCACTTT.